The clone carrying this T cell receptor beta chain was counted only a few times. For TCRbeta, the library was prepared with unique molecular identifiers. In TCRdb, the PCR reads were re-called with MiXCR into one record per CDR3 protein. The data contain about 1,000,000 distinct CDR3 sequences, about 26% of them seen just once; the ten biggest clones take up about 28%. This specimen comes from a study of T-cell reconstitution after alpha-beta-depleted transplantation in children. The CDR3 extends over 15 amino acids. V dropped 6 bases and J dropped 1; count of bases not matched to a gene: 9. Germline V CDR1 and CDR2: SQVTM, ANQGSEA.

The specimen was PBMCs, mostly from graft donor cells, collected 360 days after TCRalphabeta/CD19-depleted stem cell transplant. The source is a boy under two years old who had a stem cell transplant for SCID, so the T cells may come from the graft donor. V and J are TRBV29-1 and TRBJ1-3, with 7 nucleotides matching TRBD1. Written as DNA, the CDR3 is TGCAGCGTCGCCCCCGTCAGGGGGTCTGGAAACACCATATATTTT. This gives the protein CSVAPVRGSGNTIYF. The entire variable domain, with the rest obtained from reference TRBV29-1 and TRBJ1-3, is as follows: SAVISQKPSRDICQRGTSLTIQCQVDSQVTMMFWYRQQPGQSLTLIATANQGSEATYESGFVIDKFPISRPNLTFSTLTVSNMSPEDSSIYLCSVAPVRGSGNTIYFGEGSWLTVV.